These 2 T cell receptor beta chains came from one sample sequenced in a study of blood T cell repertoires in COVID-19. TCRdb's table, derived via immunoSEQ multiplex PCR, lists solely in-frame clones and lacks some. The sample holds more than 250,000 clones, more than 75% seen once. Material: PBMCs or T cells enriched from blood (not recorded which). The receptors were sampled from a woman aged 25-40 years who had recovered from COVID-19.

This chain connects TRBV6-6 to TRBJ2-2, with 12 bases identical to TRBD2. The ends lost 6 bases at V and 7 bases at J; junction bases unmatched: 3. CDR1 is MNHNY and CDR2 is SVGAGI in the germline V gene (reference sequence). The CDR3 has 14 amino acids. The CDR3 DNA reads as TGTGCCAGCAGGACTAGCGGGGGTAGCGGGGAGCTGTTTTTT. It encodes CASRTSGGSGELFF.

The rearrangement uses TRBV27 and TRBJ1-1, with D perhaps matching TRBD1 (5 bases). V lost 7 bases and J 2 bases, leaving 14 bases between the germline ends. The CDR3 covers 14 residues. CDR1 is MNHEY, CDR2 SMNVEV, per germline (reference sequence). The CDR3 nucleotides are TGTGCCAGCAATGATCGGGGGGATAACACTGAAGCTTTCTTT. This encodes CASNDRGDNTEAFF.